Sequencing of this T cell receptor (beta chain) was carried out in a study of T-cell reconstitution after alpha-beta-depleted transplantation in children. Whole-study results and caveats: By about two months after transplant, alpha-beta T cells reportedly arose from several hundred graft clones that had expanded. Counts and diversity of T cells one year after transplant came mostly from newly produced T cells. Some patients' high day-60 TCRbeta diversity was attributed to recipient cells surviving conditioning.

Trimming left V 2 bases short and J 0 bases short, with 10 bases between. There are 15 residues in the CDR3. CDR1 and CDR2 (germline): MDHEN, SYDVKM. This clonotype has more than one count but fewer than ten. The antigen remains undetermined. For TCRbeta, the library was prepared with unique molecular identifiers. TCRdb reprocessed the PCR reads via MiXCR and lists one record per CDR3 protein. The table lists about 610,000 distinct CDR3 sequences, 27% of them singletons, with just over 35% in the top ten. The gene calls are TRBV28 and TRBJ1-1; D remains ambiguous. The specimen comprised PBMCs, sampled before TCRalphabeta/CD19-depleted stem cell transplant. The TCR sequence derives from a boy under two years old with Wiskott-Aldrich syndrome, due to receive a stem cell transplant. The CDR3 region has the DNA TGTGCCAGCAGTTTAGGTGTGGGCATGAACACTGAAGCTTTCTTT. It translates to CASSLGVGMNTEAFF.